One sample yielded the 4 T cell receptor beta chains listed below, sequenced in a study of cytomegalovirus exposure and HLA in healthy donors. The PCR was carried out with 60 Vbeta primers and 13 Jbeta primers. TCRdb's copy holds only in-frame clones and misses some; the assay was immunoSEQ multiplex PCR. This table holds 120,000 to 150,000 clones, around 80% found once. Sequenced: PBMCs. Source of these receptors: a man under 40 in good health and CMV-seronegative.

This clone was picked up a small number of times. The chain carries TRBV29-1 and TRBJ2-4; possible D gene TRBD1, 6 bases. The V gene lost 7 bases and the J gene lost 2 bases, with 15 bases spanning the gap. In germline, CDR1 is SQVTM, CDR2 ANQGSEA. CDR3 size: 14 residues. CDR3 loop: CSARTEYPKNIQYF. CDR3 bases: TGCAGCGCAAGGACAGAGTATCCCAAAAACATTCAGTACTTC.

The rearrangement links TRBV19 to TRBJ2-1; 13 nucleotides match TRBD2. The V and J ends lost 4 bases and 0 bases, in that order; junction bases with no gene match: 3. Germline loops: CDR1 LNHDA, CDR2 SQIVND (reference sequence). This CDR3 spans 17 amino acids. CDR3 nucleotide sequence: TGTGCCAGTAGTAAGACTAGCGGGGGGAGCTCCTACAATGAGCAGTTCTTC. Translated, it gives CASSKTSGGSSYNEQFF.

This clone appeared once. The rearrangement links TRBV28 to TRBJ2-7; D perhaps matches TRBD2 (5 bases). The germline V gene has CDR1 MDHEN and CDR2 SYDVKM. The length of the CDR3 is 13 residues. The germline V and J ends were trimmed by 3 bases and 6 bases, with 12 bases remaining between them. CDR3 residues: CASSLAGVGEQYF. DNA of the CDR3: TGTGCCAGCAGTTTGGCCGGGGTCGGCGAGCAGTACTTC.

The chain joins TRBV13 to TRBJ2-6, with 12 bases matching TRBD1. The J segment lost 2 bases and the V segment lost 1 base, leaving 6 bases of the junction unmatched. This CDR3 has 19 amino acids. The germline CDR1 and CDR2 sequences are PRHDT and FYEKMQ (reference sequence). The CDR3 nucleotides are TGTGCCAGCAGCTTAGCCACGGGACAGGGGGCGCCTGGGGCCAACGTCCTGACTTTC. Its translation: CASSLATGQGAPGANVLTF.